The clone carrying this T cell receptor (beta chain) was seen a few times. TCRdb reprocessed the RT-PCR reads with MiXCR, giving one entry per CDR3 protein. The sample includes about 540,000 distinct CDR3 sequences, around 21% of them seen just once. The sample originates from a study of response to subunit inactivated influenza vaccine. The length of the CDR3 is 12 residues. CDR1 and CDR2 (germline): GTSNPN, SVGIG (reference sequence). V was clipped by 2 bases and J by 12 bases; unmatched bases: 2. Separately, the same data were catalogued under a study of T cells expressing NK-cell markers. This second study says: 5'RACE template switching with UMIs produced the TCR beta cDNA. Underlying the TCR beta repertoires were sorted CD3+CD56+NKG2C+, CD3+CD56+NKG2C- and CD3+CD56-NKG2C+ T cells.

The sequence came from a man between 45 and 60 years old who received an inactivated influenza vaccine. This material consisted of CD4+ T cells sorted from PBMCs, taken 12 days after vaccination. This chain uses TRBV30 with TRBJ2-1; 12 nucleotides agree with TRBD2. The CDR3 here is CAWSWTSGAQFF. The CDR3 DNA is TGTGCCTGGAGTTGGACTAGCGGGGCGCAGTTCTTC.